The 3 T cell receptor beta chains in this list originate from one sample, sequenced in a study of T cell repertoires in cytomegalovirus infection. TCRdb ran MiXCR on the reads and lists one entry per CDR3 protein. The sample lists about 890,000 distinct CDR3 sequences; roughly a third were seen once. No antigen is known for these receptors. The source material was cultured CD8+ T cells from PBMCs, sampled from culture after CMV antigen stimulation. These receptors came from a human donor in good health (CMV status not recorded). Some clones in this sample may be carry-over from other donors' samples.

This clonotype has only a few counts. This chain links TRBV27 with TRBJ2-7; 8 bases are a match to TRBD2. V shed 3 bases, J shed 4 bases, and the junction held 11 bases outside the gene matches. Per the germline V gene, CDR1 is MNHEY and CDR2 is SMNVEV (reference sequence). This CDR3 spans 16 amino acids. For the CDR3, the DNA is TGTGCCAGCAGTTTTGGACCCGGGGGGGCCGGGTACGAGCAGTACTTC. It is translated as CASSFGPGGAGYEQYF.

This clonotype has only one observation. The V call is TRBV4-1, the J call TRBJ1-1; tentatively, D is TRBD1 (5 bases). The CDR3 has 17 amino acids. V was cut by 3 bases and J by 4 bases, with 21 bases left in between. Germline values: CDR1 MGHRA, CDR2 YSYEKL. The CDR3 nucleotides are TGCGCCAGCAGCCAGCACGGGGCGCTTGGAATGAGCACTGAAGCTTTCTTT. This gives the protein CASSQHGALGMSTEAFF.

This clonotype was observed once. The chain joins TRBV9 to TRBJ2-1, with D possibly matching TRBD1 (5 bases). Germline V lookup: CDR1 SGDLS, CDR2 YYNGEE. This CDR3 is 14 amino acids long. Trimming removed 0 bases at V and 8 bases at J, with 12 bases between. The CDR3 nucleotides are TGTGCCAGCAGCGTAGGTAAGGGGCCGGATGAGCAGTTCTTC. This encodes CASSVGKGPDEQFF. Using reference TRBV9 and TRBJ2-1 for the parts outside the CDR3, the full variable domain is DSGVTQTPKHLITATGQRVTLRCSPRSGDLSVYWYQQSLDQGLQFLIQYYNGEERAKGNILERFSAQQFPDLHSELNLSSLELGDSALYFCASSVGKGPDEQFFGPGTRLTVL.